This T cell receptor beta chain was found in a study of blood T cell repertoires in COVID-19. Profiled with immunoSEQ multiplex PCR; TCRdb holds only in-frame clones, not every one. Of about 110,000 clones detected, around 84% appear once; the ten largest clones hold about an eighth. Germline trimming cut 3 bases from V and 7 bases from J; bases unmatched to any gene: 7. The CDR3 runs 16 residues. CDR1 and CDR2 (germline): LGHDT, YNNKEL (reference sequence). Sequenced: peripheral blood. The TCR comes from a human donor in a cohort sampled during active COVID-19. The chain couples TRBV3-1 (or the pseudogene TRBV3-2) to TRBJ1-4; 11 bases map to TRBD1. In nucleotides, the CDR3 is TGTGCCAGCAGCCACGGACAGGGGGCCAAGGGTGAAAAACTGTTTTTT. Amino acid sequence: CASSHGQGAKGEKLFF.